This passage covers 19 T cell receptor beta chains from one sample sequenced in a study of T-cell reconstitution after alpha-beta-depleted transplantation in children (TCRdb year 2016). The library was generated by PCR. The sample was run on an Illumina HiSeq 2500. TCR library preparation used molecular barcoding, with unique molecular identifiers applied to normalize quantification of the TCRbeta repertoire. The raw public data were reprocessed by TCRdb itself: fastp quality trimming at Q25, MiXCR clonotype calling, in-frame beta chains only. When rows share a CDR3 protein, they turn into one entry using the most common DNA and genes. For this sample there are about 980,000 distinct CDR3 sequences; about 31% appear just once. The leading ten clones occupy roughly 30% of the sample. Explained via the paper, the treatment or condition label denotes: allogeneic hematopoietic cell transplantation with graft depleted of TCRalphabeta T cells and CD19 B cells.

The starting material was PBMCs, mostly from graft donor cells, obtained 360 days after TCRalphabeta/CD19-depleted stem cell transplant. The source is a boy younger than two who had a stem cell transplant for SCID, so the T cells may come from the graft donor.

V is TRBV10-3 and J is TRBJ2-7; 7 nucleotides align to TRBD1. The germline gives CDR1 ENHRY, CDR2 SYGVKD. With V trimmed by 2 bases and J by 5 bases, 6 bases remained unmatched. The CDR3 contains 14 residues. The CDR3 nucleotides read TGTGCCATCAGTGAGAGGGACAGTCTAAACGAGCAGTACTTC. Translation: CAISERDSLNEQYF.

The chain is built from TRBV3-1 and TRBJ2-1; possible D gene TRBD1, 5 bases. V was shortened by 3 bases and J by 0 bases, with 12 bases between the two germline ends. Per the germline V gene, CDR1 is LGHDT and CDR2 is YNNKEL (reference sequence). The length of the CDR3 is 16 residues. DNA for the CDR3: TGTGCCAGCAGCCACCGACAGCTTAGCTCCTACAATGAGCAGTTCTTC. Protein product: CASSHRQLSSYNEQFF.

The genes are TRBV6-1 and TRBJ2-3; tentatively, D is TRBD1 (6 bases). The CDR3 has 17 residues. Germline assignment: CDR1 MNHNS and CDR2 SASEGT. Trimming cost V 4 bases and J 2 bases, with 19 bases left between them. Here the CDR3 reads CASSVRGQGPATDTQYF. The DNA of the CDR3 is TGTGCCAGCAGTGTCAGGGGTCAGGGACCGGCCACAGATACGCAGTATTTT.

This clonotype appeared once. The chain links TRBV3-1 to TRBJ2-1; D call uncertain. The V end was cut by 5 bases, the J end by 7 bases, with 18 bases between. The CDR3 has 15 residues. The germline V gene has CDR1 LGHDT and CDR2 YNNKEL (reference sequence). CDR3 protein: CASSEIVGFVNEQFF. The CDR3 coding sequence is TGTGCCAGCAGCGAGATCGTTGGGTTCGTTAATGAGCAGTTCTTC.

This clonotype turned up a few times. The chain uses TRBV7-2 and TRBJ2-7; D gene unclear. The CDR3 consists of 15 residues. Trimming left V 3 bases short and J 2 bases short, with 14 bases between. Germline CDR1 is SGHTA and CDR2 is FQGNSA. CDR3 bases: TGTGCCAGCAGCTTCCACAAGGTCGGAACCTACGAGCAGTACTTC. This translates into CASSFHKVGTYEQYF.

The V gene is TRBV20-1, the J gene TRBJ2-2; D ambiguous. The ends were cut back, 5 bases at V and 1 base at J, with 11 bases in the middle. The CDR3 runs to 14 residues. Germline V lookup: CDR1 DFQATT, CDR2 SNEGSKA (reference sequence). The CDR3 protein is CSAPPRLNTGELFF. CDR3 sequence (DNA): TGCAGTGCTCCACCGAGGCTGAACACCGGGGAGCTGTTTTTT.

A note on this clonotype: A junction boundary mismatches the germline segment, possibly from a read error. The chain is built from TRBV7-3 and TRBJ2-5; possibly TRBD1 or TRBD2 for D (5 bases each). The CDR3 contains 9 residues. Germline V gives CDR1 SGHTA, CDR2 FQGTGA. The CDR3 bases are TGTGCCAGCAGCTTAAGGGACGGCTTC. Translation gives CASSLRDGF.

The chain carries TRBV29-1 and TRBJ2-5; unclear D gene. The CDR3 totals 12 residues. Germline CDR1 and CDR2: SQVTM and ANQGSEA. V was pared by 7 bases and J by 3 bases, with 12 bases between. This CDR3 reads CSAGRVEETQYF. The CDR3 DNA reads as TGCAGCGCCGGACGGGTTGAAGAGACCCAGTACTTC.

The V call is TRBV12-3 or TRBV12-4, the J call TRBJ2-6; 8 bases match TRBD1. With 5 bases clipped from V and 0 bases from J, the junction kept 6 bases outside the gene matches. The CDR3 covers 17 residues. The CDR3 region has the DNA TGTGCCAGCAGTAAGTCGGACAGGGCCTCTGGGGCCAACGTCCTGACTTTC. It is translated as CASSKSDRASGANVLTF.

The chain employs TRBV29-1 and TRBJ1-6, with 8 bases matching TRBD1. CDR3 size: 12 residues. Germline V lookup: CDR1 SQVTM, CDR2 ANQGSEA. Trimming cost V 8 bases and J 9 bases; bases outside gene matches: 6. The chain's CDR3 is CSSRQGSSPLHF. As DNA, the CDR3 is TGCAGCTCGCGACAGGGGAGTTCACCCCTCCACTTT.

The J gene is TRBJ2-5, the V gene TRBV12-3 or TRBV12-4; D is possibly TRBD1 (5 bases). The CDR3 has 14 amino acids. Trimming shortened V by 6 bases and J by 0 bases, and 11 bases separated the two germline ends. The CDR3 DNA is TGTGCCAGCAGCCTACAGGTGTACCAAGAGACCCAGTACTTC. This gives the protein CASSLQVYQETQYF.

In this sample, this clonotype turned up a few times. The gene calls are TRBV28 and TRBJ1-5; D unresolved. The CDR3 loop spans 14 amino acids. Germline V lookup: CDR1 MDHEN, CDR2 SYDVKM. Trimming shortened V by 6 bases and J by 4 bases, and 13 bases separated the two germline ends. Here the CDR3 DNA reads TGTGCCAGCAGAATATGGCAGCTAAATCAGCCCCAGCATTTT. Translation gives CASRIWQLNQPQHF.

The V gene is TRBV11-2, the J gene TRBJ2-2; no clear D. From germline, CDR1 is SGHAT and CDR2 FQNNGV. V was pared by 5 bases and J by 7 bases, with 14 bases between. The CDR3 consists of 14 residues. The CDR3 loop reads CASSPASGNGELFF. The CDR3 DNA sequence: TGTGCCAGCAGCCCTGCGTCCGGCAACGGGGAGCTGTTTTTT. Variable domain in full (rest from reference TRBV11-2 and TRBJ2-2): EAGVAQSPRYKIIEKRQSVAFWCNPISGHATLYWYQQILGQGPKLLIQFQNNGVVDDSQLPKDRFSAERLKGVDSTLKIQPAKLEDSAVYLCASSPASGNGELFFGEGSRLTVL.

The rearrangement uses TRBV12-3 or TRBV12-4 and TRBJ2-5, with D hard to call. Trimming removed 3 bases from V and 2 bases from J, with 13 bases in between. The CDR3 consists of 15 residues. The CDR3 DNA follows: TGTGCCAGCAGTTTTCGAAGGGCCTTTCAAGAGACCCAGTACTTC. Translation: CASSFRRAFQETQYF.

The rearrangement uses TRBV4-2 and TRBJ2-1; the match to TRBD2 covers 10 bases. Germline values: CDR1 LGHNA, CDR2 YNFKEQ. The CDR3 spans 15 residues. Unmatched junction bases numbered 7, after V lost 4 bases and J lost 7 bases. The chain's CDR3 is CASSPAGGLFNEQFF. Here the CDR3 DNA reads TGTGCCAGCAGCCCAGCGGGGGGGCTTTTTAATGAGCAGTTCTTC.

The rearrangement uses TRBV7-2 and TRBJ2-2, with 7 bases identical to TRBD1. V dropped 5 bases and J dropped 5; count of bases not matched to a gene: 8. Germline V lookup: CDR1 SGHTA, CDR2 FQGNSA. The CDR3 length is 15 residues. CDR3 residues: CASSPDRVGTGELFF. CDR3 DNA: TGTGCCAGCAGCCCAGACAGGGTGGGGACCGGGGAGCTGTTTTTT.

This clonotype was observed a few times. The V and J genes are TRBV9 and TRBJ2-7; 7 bases are shared with TRBD1. This CDR3 has 13 residues. With 1 base clipped from V and 6 bases from J, the junction kept 4 bases outside the gene matches. Germline values: CDR1 SGDLS, CDR2 YYNGEE. This CDR3 is CASSVMGTAEQYF. As DNA, the CDR3 is TGTGCCAGCAGCGTAATGGGGACAGCCGAGCAGTACTTC.

V gene TRBV12-3 or TRBV12-4 combines with J gene TRBJ2-2; a weak D match, TRBD1 (6 bases). Between the trimmed V and J ends, which lost 7 bases and 4 bases, there was a span of 13 bases. CDR3 size: 14 residues. CDR3 amino acids: CASTAVDSTGELFF. The CDR3 coding sequence is TGTGCCAGCACCGCCGTGGACAGCACCGGGGAGCTGTTTTTT.

The J gene is TRBJ2-7, the V gene TRBV20-1, with D maybe TRBD2 (5 bases). V dropped 5 bases and J dropped 0 bases, with 11 bases sitting between them. Germline lookup yields CDR1 DFQATT and CDR2 SNEGSKA (reference sequence). The CDR3 is 13 residues long. As DNA, the CDR3 is TGCAGTGCTCGTGCTGGGAGCTCCTACGAGCAGTACTTC. Translated, it gives CSARAGSSYEQYF.